This TCR beta chain was identified during a study of T cell repertoires in cytomegalovirus infection. Whole-study context: Public TCR beta signatures provided an indication of both CMV infection and a matching HLA type.

This clonotype was detected a few times. TCRdb re-called the reads through MiXCR, storing one row per CDR3 protein. The table records approximately 750,000 distinct CDR3 sequences, about 40% of them present only once. Trimming left V 1 base short and J 5 bases short, with 6 bases between. This CDR3 contains 11 residues. Germline CDR1 reads GTSNPN; CDR2 reads SVGIG (reference sequence). The V gene is TRBV30, the J gene TRBJ2-7, with D possibly TRBD1 on 5 matching bases. This receptor was taken from a human donor in good health (CMV status not recorded). Some clones in this sample may be carry-over from other donors' samples. Sequenced material: PBMCs. CDR3 amino acids: CAWSAGNEQYF. CDR3 DNA sequence: TGTGCCTGGAGTGCAGGGAACGAGCAGTACTTC. Together with reference TRBV30 and TRBJ2-7, the CDR3 gives the full variable domain: SQTIHQWPATLVQPVGSPLSLECTVEGTSNPNLYWYRQAAGRGLQLLFYSVGIGQISSEVPQNLSASRPQDRQFILSSKKLLLSDSGFYLCAWSAGNEQYFGPGTRLTVT.